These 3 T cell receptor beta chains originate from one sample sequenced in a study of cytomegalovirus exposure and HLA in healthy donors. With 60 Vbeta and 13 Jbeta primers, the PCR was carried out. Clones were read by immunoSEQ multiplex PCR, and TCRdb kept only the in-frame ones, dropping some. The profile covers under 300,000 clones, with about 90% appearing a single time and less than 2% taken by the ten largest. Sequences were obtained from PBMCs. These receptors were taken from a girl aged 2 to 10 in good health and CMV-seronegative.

The CDR3 DNA reads TGTGCCAGCAGATATACGACTAGCCCTAGCACAGATACGCAGTATTTT. Translating gives CASRYTTSPSTDTQYF. This sequence joins TRBV2 and TRBJ2-3, with 7 bases aligning to TRBD2. Unmatched junction bases numbered 9, after V lost 6 bases and J lost 0 bases. There are 16 residues in the CDR3. Germline CDR1 reads SNHLY; CDR2 reads FYNNEI.

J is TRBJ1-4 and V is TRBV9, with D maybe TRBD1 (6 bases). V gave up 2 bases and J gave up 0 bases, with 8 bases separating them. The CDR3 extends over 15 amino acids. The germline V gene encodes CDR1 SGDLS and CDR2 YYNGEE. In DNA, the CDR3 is TGTGCCAGCAGCGTCGGACAGTCAACTAATGAAAAACTGTTTTTT. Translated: CASSVGQSTNEKLFF.

In DNA, the CDR3 is TGTGCCAGCAGCCAGCCGGGGGGGGATCGCTACACCTTC. Its translation is CASSQPGGDRYTF. The chain links TRBV4-2 to TRBJ1-2, with D possibly TRBD1 on 5 matching bases. This CDR3 is built from 13 residues. The germline V gene has CDR1 LGHNA and CDR2 YNFKEQ. The V end was cut by 3 bases, the J end by 9 bases, with 14 bases between.